The 22 T cell receptor beta chains below were found in one sample sequenced in a study of blood T cell repertoires in COVID-19. Clones were sequenced by immunoSEQ multiplex PCR, and TCRdb holds only the in-frame ones, with some missing. The sample carries about 170,000 clones, approximately 81% recorded once. What was sequenced was peripheral blood. These TCRs come from a woman in her sixties or seventies with COVID-19, enrolled during active disease.

J is TRBJ2-2 and V is TRBV27, with D unresolved. Trimming cost V 3 bases and J 1 base, with 9 bases left between them. Germline V gene data show CDR1 as MNHEY and CDR2 as SMNVEV (reference sequence). This CDR3 spans 15 amino acids. DNA for the CDR3: TGTGCCAGCAGTTTGGGTACAGTGAACACCGGGGAGCTGTTTTTT. It translates to CASSLGTVNTGELFF.

The gene calls are TRBV5-5 and TRBJ1-2, with 7 bases lining up with TRBD1. Trimming removed 4 bases from V and 7 bases from J; junction bases left unmatched: 22. Germline assignment: CDR1 SGHKS and CDR2 YYEKEE (reference sequence). This CDR3 has 18 residues. CDR3 region: CASSPTSLSRGRRGGYTF. CDR3 DNA: TGTGCCAGCAGCCCCACGAGTTTGTCAAGGGGGCGCAGAGGTGGCTACACCTTC. Based on the CDR3 plus reference TRBV5-5 and TRBJ1-2, the full variable domain is DAGVTQSPTHLIKTRGQQVTLRCSPISGHKSVSWYQQVLGQGPQFIFQYYEKEERGRGNFPDRFSARQFPNYSSELNVNALLLGDSALYLCASSPTSLSRGRRGGYTFGSGTRLTVV.

The gene calls are TRBV2 and TRBJ1-2, with 7 bases matching TRBD1. J was trimmed by 4 bases and V by 6 bases; bases with no gene match: 8. This CDR3 comprises 14 residues. The germline gives CDR1 SNHLY, CDR2 FYNNEI. The chain's CDR3 is CASRSTGIGYGYTF. As DNA, the CDR3 is TGTGCCAGCAGGTCGACAGGGATCGGCTATGGCTACACCTTC.

The chain employs TRBV19 and TRBJ1-5, with D possibly matching TRBD1 (5 bases). From germline, CDR1 is LNHDA and CDR2 SQIVND (reference sequence). Trimming shortened V by 2 bases and J by 4 bases, and 9 bases separated the two germline ends. The CDR3 loop spans 14 amino acids. The CDR3 sequence: CASSIQQANQPQHF. The CDR3 coding sequence is TGTGCCAGTAGTATACAACAGGCAAATCAGCCCCAGCATTTT.

The chain employs TRBV5-4 and TRBJ1-2; D is perhaps TRBD1 (5 bases). The germline gives CDR1 SGHNT, CDR2 YYREEE (reference sequence). The V gene lost 4 bases and the J gene lost 12 bases, with 16 bases spanning the gap. The CDR3 runs to 12 residues. The CDR3 here is CASSLLQGQDTF. The CDR3 DNA reads as TGTGCCAGCAGCCTCTTGCAGGGTCAGGACACCTTC.

This sequence joins TRBV30 and TRBJ1-4; D is possibly TRBD1 (5 bases). The V end lost 0 bases, the J end lost 10 bases, and 12 bases lay between the germline ends. This CDR3 comprises 13 residues. The germline V gene encodes CDR1 GTSNPN and CDR2 SVGIG (reference sequence). The CDR3: CAWSVGGTGKLFF. CDR3 bases: TGTGCCTGGAGTGTCGGAGGGACCGGAAAACTGTTTTTT.

This sequence joins TRBV19 and TRBJ2-3; the D gene is possibly TRBD2 (5 bases). V lost 5 bases and J lost 3, with 15 bases in between. The CDR3 loop spans 15 amino acids. Germline CDR1 and CDR2: LNHDA and SQIVND (reference sequence). CDR3 in amino acids: CASSLRLLVTDTQYF. CDR3 nucleotide sequence: TGTGCCAGTAGTCTCCGACTATTAGTGACAGATACGCAGTATTTT.

The rearrangement joins TRBV9 to TRBJ2-3; D is possibly TRBD2 (5 bases). Per germline, CDR1 SGDLS and CDR2 YYNGEE. The CDR3 has 13 amino acids. The V and J ends lost 1 base and 7 bases respectively, with 10 bases between them. The CDR3 reads CASSVRRDYTQYF. The CDR3 DNA reads TGTGCCAGCAGCGTACGACGGGATTATACGCAGTATTTT.

This clone was observed a few times. V is TRBV29-1 and J is TRBJ1-1, with no clear D. CDR1 is SQVTM, CDR2 ANQGSEA, per germline. V was trimmed by 1 base and J by 4 bases, leaving 10 bases between them. This CDR3 comprises 13 residues. CDR3 protein: CSVEGGRGTEAFF. CDR3 nucleotides: TGCAGCGTTGAAGGTGGGAGAGGCACTGAAGCTTTCTTT.

The chain is built from TRBV7-2 and TRBJ1-5, with TRBD1 as a possible D gene (5 bases). The germline CDR1 and CDR2 sequences are SGHTA and FQGNSA. Trimming stripped 6 bases from V and 5 bases from J, with 17 bases between. The CDR3 has 15 amino acids. The CDR3 DNA is TGTGCCAGCAGACAAAGACCAGGGTCCGATCAGCCCCAGCATTTT. This codes for CASRQRPGSDQPQHF.

This chain connects TRBV9 to TRBJ1-6; D is uncertain. Looked up from germline, CDR1 is SGDLS and CDR2 is YYNGEE. This CDR3 region has 13 residues. V was clipped by 3 bases and J by 7 bases, with 8 bases between them. The CDR3 bases are TGTGCCAGCAGCGCTACGGGGAATTCACCCCTCCACTTT. Residues: CASSATGNSPLHF.

Concerning this clone itself: This same CDR3 is encoded by further DNA sequences in the sample. The J gene is TRBJ1-1, the V gene TRBV6-5; 8 bases map to TRBD1. V lost 0 bases and J lost 5; bases outside the gene matches: 2. Germline loops: CDR1 MNHEY, CDR2 SVGAGI. The CDR3 runs 14 residues. The CDR3 DNA reads TGTGCCAGCAGTTACTCGACAGGGGCTACTGAAGCTTTCTTT. Its translation: CASSYSTGATEAFF.

The chain combines TRBV10-3 with TRBJ2-7; D gene uncertain. Germline lookup yields CDR1 ENHRY and CDR2 SYGVKD. The CDR3 loop spans 15 amino acids. Trimming left V 10 bases short and J 2 bases short, with 21 bases between. The chain's CDR3 is CATSEAVVLTYEQYF. In nucleotides, the CDR3 is TGTGCCACATCCGAGGCGGTGGTACTCACCTACGAGCAGTACTTC.

J is TRBJ2-7 and V is TRBV6-1; D perhaps matches TRBD2 (6 bases). CDR1 is MNHNS, CDR2 SASEGT, per germline. This CDR3 has 15 residues. V gave up 1 base and J gave up 2 bases, with 12 bases separating them. CDR3 DNA: TGTGCCAGCAGTGAAGACCCGGGAGTGACCTACGAGCAGTACTTC. It specifies CASSEDPGVTYEQYF.

The chain carries TRBV9 and TRBJ2-2, with TRBD1 matching 11 bases. Per germline, CDR1 SGDLS and CDR2 YYNGEE. The CDR3 is 14 amino acids. Trimming cost V 4 bases and J 6 bases; bases outside gene matches: 2. This chain's CDR3 is CASSWTGGSGELFF. The CDR3 DNA reads as TGTGCCAGCAGCTGGACAGGGGGCTCCGGGGAGCTGTTTTTT.

The chain couples TRBV6-5 to TRBJ1-2, with 8 positions matching TRBD1. The CDR3 loop spans 14 amino acids. The ends lost 7 bases at V and 2 bases at J; junction bases unmatched: 6. From germline, CDR1 is MNHEY and CDR2 SVGAGI. DNA of the CDR3: TGTGCCAGCACCTCGGGGACAGGCAACTATGGCTACACCTTC. Translating it yields CASTSGTGNYGYTF.

CDR3 nucleotide sequence: TGTGCCAGCAGGAAGGACAGGGGAATAGGTGAAAAACTGTTTTTT. This sequence encodes CASRKDRGIGEKLFF. V usage is TRBV2 and J usage is TRBJ1-4; 9 bases align to TRBD1. V trimming: 6 bases; J trimming: 7 bases; junction bases outside the gene matches: 9. This CDR3 comprises 15 residues. Germline V gene lookup returns CDR1 SNHLY and CDR2 FYNNEI.

The chain uses TRBV20-1 and TRBJ1-1; no definite D call. Trimming stripped 6 bases from V and 4 bases from J, with 9 bases between. Germline CDR1 is DFQATT and CDR2 is SNEGSKA (reference sequence). The CDR3 loop spans 11 amino acids. The CDR3 DNA is TGCAGTGCCTTGGCCATCACTGAAGCTTTCTTT. Residues: CSALAITEAFF.

The chain combines TRBV27 with TRBJ1-1; TRBD1 aligns across 7 bases. Germline values: CDR1 MNHEY, CDR2 SMNVEV (reference sequence). Trimming removed 5 bases from V and 6 bases from J; junction bases left unmatched: 12. The CDR3 length is 15 residues. DNA for the CDR3: TGTGCCAGCAGTCTTGGGAACACAGGGGACGCTGAAGCTTTCTTT. It yields the protein CASSLGNTGDAEAFF.

The gene calls are TRBV5-1 and TRBJ2-3, with 8 bases fitting TRBD1. V lost 0 bases to trimming and J lost 1 base; unmatched junction nucleotides: 13. CDR1 is SGHRS, CDR2 YFSETQ, per germline. The CDR3 is 19 residues long. CDR3 DNA: TGCGCCAGCAGCTTGGGTGGGACAGGCTACTTAAGCCGCACAGATACGCAGTATTTT. Residues: CASSLGGTGYLSRTDTQYF.

V is TRBV7-9 and J is TRBJ1-1; D unresolved. Deletions cut 3 bases from V and 1 base from J, with 12 bases between. Germline CDR1 and CDR2: SEHNR and FQNEAQ (reference sequence). The CDR3 consists of 15 residues. The CDR3 sequence is CASSLRMKGNTEAFF. The CDR3 DNA sequence: TGTGCCAGCAGCTTGAGGATGAAAGGGAACACTGAAGCTTTCTTT.

This chain links TRBV5-6 with TRBJ2-5; 10 bases line up with TRBD1. The CDR3 totals 15 residues. The germline V gene encodes CDR1 SGHDT and CDR2 YYEEEE. Trimming took 4 bases from V and 5 from J; bases not matched to a gene: 8. The CDR3 protein is CASSKVTGGAETQYF. The CDR3 region has the DNA TGTGCCAGCAGCAAAGTGACAGGGGGCGCCGAGACCCAGTACTTC.